These 12 T cell receptor beta chains share one sample of origin, sequenced in a study of blood T cells in healthy people across ages. Sample-barcoded 5' priming and a J-beta primer mix drove a second PCR of roughly 6 to 12 cycles. TCRdb ran MiXCR on the 5' RACE reads and lists one entry per CDR3 protein. The data hold fewer than 1,200,000 distinct CDR3 sequences, with 25% observed a single time. The same data also went into a second study, on T cells of mothers and their children.

Sample: blood. Receptor source: a girl between 2 and 10 years old in good health.

J is TRBJ2-5 and V is TRBV6-1; D ambiguous. Per germline, CDR1 MNHNS and CDR2 SASEGT. There are 14 residues in the CDR3. V was cut by 5 bases and J by 5 bases, with 15 bases left in between. The CDR3 DNA sequence: TGTGCCAGCAGTCCGACTCTAGTTCCGGAGACCCAGTACTTC. Its protein product is CASSPTLVPETQYF.

This clonotype was recorded a few times. The genes are TRBV10-3 and TRBJ1-1; tentatively, D is TRBD1 (6 bases). Germline CDR1 ENHRY, CDR2 SYGVKD. This CDR3 contains 14 residues. V lost 6 bases and J 3 bases, leaving 14 bases between the germline ends. This CDR3 is CAISPNREDTEAFF. Here the CDR3 DNA reads TGTGCCATCAGCCCAAACAGGGAGGACACTGAAGCTTTCTTT.

CDR3: CASSRKGYQETQYF. As DNA, the CDR3 is TGCGCCAGCAGCCGAAAAGGATACCAAGAGACCCAGTACTTC. This rearrangement joins TRBV5-1 to TRBJ2-5; D remains ambiguous. Germline CDR1 and CDR2: SGHRS and YFSETQ. V was trimmed by 4 bases and J by 0 bases, leaving 10 bases between them. The length of the CDR3 is 14 residues. The complete variable domain, with remaining parts taken from reference TRBV5-1 and TRBJ2-5, reads KAGVTQTPRYLIKTRGQQVTLSCSPISGHRSVSWYQQTPGQGLQFLFEYFSETQRNKGNFPGRFSGRQFSNSRSEMNVSTLELGDSALYLCASSRKGYQETQYFGPGTRLLVL.

This clonotype has a handful of counts. The chain carries TRBV27 and TRBJ1-2; no definite D call. CDR3 length: 14 residues. V lost 6 bases and J 4 bases, leaving 15 bases between the germline ends. Per germline, CDR1 MNHEY and CDR2 SMNVEV (reference sequence). The CDR3 coding sequence is TGTGCCAGCAGCCCCAGTAGTTCGACCTATGGCTACACCTTC. Protein: CASSPSSSTYGYTF.

This clonotype came up a few times. The V gene is TRBV4-1, the J gene TRBJ2-3; D gene uncertain. The CDR3 has 13 residues. Trimming cost V 2 bases and J 0 bases, with 3 bases left between them. The germline V gene encodes CDR1 MGHRA and CDR2 YSYEKL. The CDR3 protein is CASSQLSTDTQYF. CDR3 in DNA: TGCGCCAGCAGCCAATTGAGCACAGATACGCAGTATTTT.

The chain links TRBV5-4 to TRBJ1-1, with unresolved D. CDR3 length equals 13 residues. Germline V gene sequence: CDR1 SGHNT, CDR2 YYREEE (reference sequence). The V end was cut by 4 bases, the J end by 4 bases, with 11 bases between. The CDR3 loop is CASSPAWATEAFF. CDR3 sequence (DNA): TGTGCCAGCAGCCCCGCATGGGCCACTGAAGCTTTCTTT.

This clonotype was detected many times. CDR3 DNA sequence: TGTGCCAGCAGCACGAGGGGACTGTACTACGAGCAGTACTTC. Protein sequence: CASSTRGLYYEQYF. V gene TRBV21-1 combines with J gene TRBJ2-7; TRBD2, as called in the table, went unchecked against the DNA. TRBV21-1 is marked as a pseudogene. The CDR3 has 14 residues.

This clonotype was seen a few times. V is TRBV20-1 and J is TRBJ1-4; D not certain. Trimming pared 1 base from V and 8 bases from J, leaving 11 bases between. The CDR3 extends over 13 amino acids. Germline V CDR1 and CDR2: DFQATT, SNEGSKA (reference sequence). The CDR3 loop reads CSARVTGEEKLFF. CDR3 nucleotide sequence: TGCAGTGCTAGAGTAACCGGGGAAGAAAAACTGTTTTTT.

The V and J genes are TRBV4-2 and TRBJ2-7, with TRBD2 identical over 8 bases. The CDR3 runs 16 residues. J lost 3 bases, V lost 2 bases, and 9 bases had no gene match. CDR1 is LGHNA and CDR2 is YNFKEQ in the germline V gene. The CDR3 bases are TGTGCCAGCAGCCAACCTCAAGCGGGAGTCAGCTACGAGCAGTACTTC. Encoded protein: CASSQPQAGVSYEQYF.

V and J are TRBV6-5 and TRBJ2-3, with D perhaps given as TRBD1 or TRBD2 (6 bases each). The CDR3 is 15 amino acids. Germline V gene sequence: CDR1 MNHEY, CDR2 SVGAGI. V gave up 8 bases and J gave up 3 bases, with 18 bases separating them. The CDR3 DNA reads as TGTGCCAGCCTCTCAAGGGGGGCGGGGACAGATACGCAGTATTTT. Its protein is CASLSRGAGTDTQYF.

In its sample, this clonotype was seen a few times. The chain links TRBV2 to TRBJ2-5; D perhaps matches TRBD1 (7 bases). The germline CDR1 and CDR2 sequences are SNHLY and FYNNEI. V gave up 6 bases and J gave up 7 bases, with 21 bases separating them. The length of the CDR3 is 15 residues. The CDR3 reads CASREGQFGSGTQYF. The CDR3 coding sequence is TGTGCCAGCAGGGAGGGACAGTTTGGTTCCGGGACCCAGTACTTC. Filled out from reference TRBV2 and TRBJ2-5, the complete variable domain reads EPEVTQTPSHQVTQMGQEVILRCVPISNHLYFYWYRQILGQKVEFLVSFYNNEISEKSEIFDDQFSVERPDGSNFTLKIRSTKLEDSAMYFCASREGQFGSGTQYFGPGTRLLVL.

The CDR3 loop is CASSPRDPNEKLFF. The CDR3 DNA is TGTGCCAGCAGCCCAAGAGATCCCAATGAAAAACTGTTTTTT. The chain links TRBV7-9 to TRBJ1-4; D is unresolved. The germline V gene encodes CDR1 SEHNR and CDR2 FQNEAQ (reference sequence). The CDR3 sequence is 14 residues long. V lost 5 bases and J lost 5, with 12 bases in between. The full variable domain, rest sourced from reference TRBV7-9 and TRBJ1-4, is DTGVSQNPRHKITKRGQNVTFRCDPISEHNRLYWYRQTLGQGPEFLTYFQNEAQLEKSRLLSDRFSAERPKGSFSTLEIQRTEQGDSAMYLCASSPRDPNEKLFFGSGTQLSVL.